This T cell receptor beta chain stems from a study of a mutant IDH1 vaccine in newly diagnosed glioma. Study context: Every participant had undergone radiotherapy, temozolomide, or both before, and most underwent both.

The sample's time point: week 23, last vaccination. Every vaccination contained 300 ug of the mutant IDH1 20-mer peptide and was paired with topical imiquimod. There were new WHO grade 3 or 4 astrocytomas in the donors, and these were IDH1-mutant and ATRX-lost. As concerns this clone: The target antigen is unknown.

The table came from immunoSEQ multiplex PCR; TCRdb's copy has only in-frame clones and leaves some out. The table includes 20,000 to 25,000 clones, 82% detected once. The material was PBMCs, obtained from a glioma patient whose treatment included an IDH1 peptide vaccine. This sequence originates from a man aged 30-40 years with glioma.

The CDR3, as DNA: TGTGCCAGCAGCTTAACGACTAGCGGGAGCGAGACCCAGTACTTC. This gives the protein CASSLTTSGSETQYF. V gene TRBV7-6 combines with J gene TRBJ2-5; 12 bases line up with TRBD2. The CDR3 extends over 15 amino acids. The germline V gene has CDR1 SGHVS and CDR2 FNYEAQ. Losses at the gene ends were 2 bases for V and 5 bases for J; bases not matched to a gene: 3.